This TCR beta chain was recovered during a study of T cell changes during pregnancy in multiple sclerosis. TCRdb keeps only in-frame clones here, not all; method: immunoSEQ multiplex PCR. The table has about 56,000 clones, approximately 89% seen once. This clone turned up a few times. Between the trimmed V and J ends, which lost 0 bases and 2 bases, there was a span of 9 bases. This CDR3 region has 15 residues. CDR1 SGHKS and CDR2 YYEKEE come from the germline V gene (reference sequence). The sample consisted of peripheral blood, taken after pregnancy. V and J are TRBV5-5 and TRBJ1-3; a possible D gene is TRBD1 (5 bases). The source is a female donor with multiple sclerosis, enrolled in a pregnancy study. CDR3 DNA: TGTGCCAGCAGCTTGGATTTCAGGGCTGGAAACACCATATATTTT. Encoded protein: CASSLDFRAGNTIYF.